This is a list of T cell receptor beta chains from one sample in a study of a mutant IDH1 vaccine in newly diagnosed glioma. TCRdb's copy holds only in-frame clones and misses some; the assay was immunoSEQ multiplex PCR. The sample shows roughly 68,000 clones, around 74% of them seen only once. For these TCRs, the target antigens are not known. Material: PBMCs, obtained from a glioma patient whose treatment included an IDH1 peptide vaccine. The origin of the receptors is a man aged 45-65 years with glioma. CDR3s include the opening cysteine and the closing phenylalanine or tryptophan. D genes are given only for firm matches. Clone size, where shown, is once, few, many, or a class for clones that have expanded.

clone size: .
D gene: TRBD1
J gene: TRBJ1-2
V gene: TRBV7-2
CDR3 protein: CASSVTGALRGGYTF
CDR3 DNA: TGTGCCAGCAGCGTAACAGGGGCCCTAAGGGGCGGCTACACCTTC

clone size: .
D gene: TRBD1
J gene: TRBJ2-3
V gene: TRBV29-1
CDR3 protein: CSVGQGQTDTQYF
CDR3 DNA: TGCAGCGTGGGACAGGGTCAGACAGATACGCAGTATTTT

clone size: .
D gene: .
J gene: TRBJ2-7
V gene: TRBV5-1
CDR3 protein: CASSLAGHYEQYF
CDR3 DNA: TGCGCCAGCAGCTTGGCGGGACACTACGAGCAGTACTTC

clone size: .
D gene: .
J gene: TRBJ2-7
V gene: TRBV6-6
CDR3 protein: CASGRDEQYF
CDR3 DNA: TGTGCCAGCGGGCGGGACGAGCAGTACTTC

clone size: .
D gene: TRBD2
J gene: TRBJ2-3
V gene: TRBV7-2
CDR3 protein: CASTLSSGRGSTDTQYF
CDR3 DNA: TGTGCCAGCACCCTCTCCTCAGGGAGGGGTAGCACAGATACGCAGTATTTT

clone size: .
D gene: .
J gene: TRBJ1-1
V gene: TRBV5-6
CDR3 protein: CASSLGGGAAEAFF
CDR3 DNA: TGTGCCAGCAGCTTGGGGGGTGGGGCAGCTGAAGCTTTCTTT

clone size: .
D gene: .
J gene: TRBJ2-7
V gene: TRBV4-3
CDR3 protein: CASSERQESYEQYF
CDR3 DNA: TGCGCCAGCAGCGAGAGACAGGAATCCTACGAGCAGTACTTC

clone size: .
D gene: .
J gene: TRBJ2-2
V gene: TRBV12-5
CDR3 protein: CASGLVPRDPVESTGELFF
CDR3 DNA: TGTGCTAGTGGTTTGGTACCGAGGGACCCCGTCGAGAGCACCGGGGAGCTGTTTTTT

clone size: .
D gene: .
J gene: TRBJ1-3
V gene: TRBV5-1
CDR3 protein: CASSFESSENGNTIYF
CDR3 DNA: TGCGCCAGCAGCTTTGAATCGAGTGAGAATGGAAACACCATATATTTT

clone size: .
D gene: .
J gene: TRBJ2-3
V gene: TRBV30
CDR3 protein: CAQTGADTQYF
CDR3 DNA: TGTGCCCAAACGGGGGCAGATACGCAGTATTTT

clone size: .
D gene: .
J gene: TRBJ1-5
V gene: TRBV6-5
CDR3 protein: CASSLGSNQPQHF
CDR3 DNA: TGTGCCAGCAGTTTGGGCAGCAATCAGCCCCAGCATTTT

clone size: .
D gene: TRBD1
J gene: TRBJ2-2
V gene: TRBV5-1
CDR3 protein: CASSPGTGPTGELFF
CDR3 DNA: TGCGCCAGCAGCCCGGGGACAGGGCCTACCGGGGAGCTGTTTTTT

clone size: .
D gene: .
J gene: TRBJ1-3
V gene: TRBV6-1
CDR3 protein: CASSEDEGNTIYF
CDR3 DNA: TGTGCCAGCAGTGAAGACGAAGGAAACACCATATATTTT

clone size: .
D gene: TRBD1
J gene: TRBJ1-2
V gene: TRBV19
CDR3 protein: CASSIRDRGDYGYTF
CDR3 DNA: TGTGCCAGTAGTATACGGGACAGGGGGGACTATGGCTACACCTTC

clone size: once
D gene: .
J gene: TRBJ2-1
V gene: TRBV6-5
CDR3 protein: CASSPSGGANEQFF
CDR3 DNA: TGTGCCAGCAGTCCCTCCGGGGGAGCCAATGAGCAGTTCTTC

clone size: .
D gene: .
J gene: TRBJ1-1
V gene: TRBV7-9
CDR3 protein: CASTPKNEAFF
CDR3 DNA: TGTGCCAGCACCCCTAAGAATGAAGCTTTCTTT

clone size: once
D gene: .
J gene: TRBJ2-3
V gene: TRBV30
CDR3 protein: CAWSVKQGGTDTQYF
CDR3 DNA: TGTGCCTGGAGTGTGAAACAGGGAGGCACAGATACGCAGTATTTT

clone size: .
D gene: .
J gene: TRBJ1-4
V gene: TRBV4-2
CDR3 protein: CASSPLGVDEKLFF
CDR3 DNA: TGTGCCAGCAGCCCCCTGGGGGTTGATGAAAAACTGTTTTTT

clone size: medium-sized
D gene: .
J gene: TRBJ1-4
V gene: TRBV30
CDR3 protein: CAWKEQGGNEKLFF
CDR3 DNA: TGTGCCTGGAAAGAACAGGGAGGTAATGAAAAACTGTTTTTT

clone size: few
D gene: .
J gene: TRBJ1-1
V gene: TRBV7-9
CDR3 protein: CASSLEGNTEAFF
CDR3 DNA: TGTGCCAGCAGCTTAGAGGGTAACACTGAAGCTTTCTTT

clone size: once
D gene: .
J gene: TRBJ1-1
V gene: TRBV5-1
CDR3 protein: CASSLLMDGWNTEAFF
CDR3 DNA: TGCGCCAGCAGCTTGCTGATGGACGGCTGGAACACTGAAGCTTTCTTT

clone size: .
D gene: .
J gene: TRBJ1-2
V gene: TRBV10-3
CDR3 protein: CAISATTLGQVYGYTF
CDR3 DNA: TGTGCCATCAGTGCGACCACGTTGGGGCAGGTCTATGGCTACACCTTC

clone size: few
D gene: .
J gene: TRBJ1-5
V gene: TRBV4-1
CDR3 protein: CASSREVVNNQPQHF
CDR3 DNA: TGCGCCAGCAGCCGAGAGGTTGTAAATAATCAGCCCCAGCATTTT

clone size: .
D gene: .
J gene: TRBJ1-5
V gene: TRBV2
CDR3 protein: CASSEANREQPQHF
CDR3 DNA: TGTGCCAGCAGTGAAGCAAACCGGGAACAGCCCCAGCATTTT

clone size: .
D gene: TRBD1
J gene: TRBJ1-5
V gene: TRBV2
CDR3 protein: CASSNNQQGAQHF
CDR3 DNA: TGTGCCAGCAGTAACAACCAACAGGGGGCCCAGCATTTT

clone size: .
D gene: TRBD1
J gene: TRBJ1-5
V gene: TRBV5-5
CDR3 protein: CASSWGQSNQPQHF
CDR3 DNA: TGTGCCAGCAGCTGGGGACAGAGCAATCAGCCCCAGCATTTT

clone size: .
D gene: .
J gene: TRBJ2-5
V gene: TRBV7-9
CDR3 protein: CASRKSRLEETQYF
CDR3 DNA: TGTGCCAGCAGAAAGTCCCGATTGGAAGAGACCCAGTACTTC

clone size: .
D gene: TRBD1
J gene: TRBJ1-1
V gene: TRBV6-4
CDR3 protein: CASRISFTGGTEAFF
CDR3 DNA: TGTGCCAGCAGAATATCCTTTACAGGGGGTACTGAAGCTTTCTTT

clone size: .
D gene: TRBD1
J gene: TRBJ1-4
V gene: TRBV29-1
CDR3 protein: CSVEEDREEDEKLFF
CDR3 DNA: TGCAGCGTTGAAGAGGACAGGGAAGAGGATGAAAAACTGTTTTTT

clone size: .
D gene: TRBD1
J gene: TRBJ1-1
V gene: TRBV7-2
CDR3 protein: CASSLTGTANTEAFF
CDR3 DNA: TGTGCCAGCAGCTTAACCGGGACAGCGAACACTGAAGCTTTCTTT

clone size: .
D gene: .
J gene: TRBJ2-3
V gene: TRBV5-4
CDR3 protein: CASSSQGDTQYF
CDR3 DNA: TGTGCCAGCAGCTCACAGGGTGATACGCAGTATTTT

clone size: .
D gene: .
J gene: TRBJ2-1
V gene: TRBV14
CDR3 protein: CASSQSLQGGEQFF
CDR3 DNA: TGTGCCAGCAGCCAAAGCTTGCAGGGTGGAGAGCAGTTCTTC

clone size: once
D gene: .
J gene: TRBJ2-2
V gene: TRBV5-6
CDR3 protein: CASSSPSGLTGELFF
CDR3 DNA: TGTGCCAGCAGCTCCCCTTCGGGGCTCACCGGGGAGCTGTTTTTT

clone size: .
D gene: .
J gene: TRBJ2-1
V gene: TRBV6-5
CDR3 protein: CASSDPRVYNEQFF
CDR3 DNA: TGTGCCAGCAGTGACCCTAGAGTTTACAATGAGCAGTTCTTC

clone size: many
D gene: .
J gene: TRBJ1-1
V gene: TRBV4-3
CDR3 protein: CASSQDHGGKAFF
CDR3 DNA: TGCGCCAGCAGCCAAGATCACGGGGGCAAGGCTTTCTTT

clone size: once
D gene: TRBD1
J gene: TRBJ2-5
V gene: TRBV29-1
CDR3 protein: CSVPRQGETQYF
CDR3 DNA: TGCAGCGTGCCCCGACAGGGAGAGACCCAGTACTTC